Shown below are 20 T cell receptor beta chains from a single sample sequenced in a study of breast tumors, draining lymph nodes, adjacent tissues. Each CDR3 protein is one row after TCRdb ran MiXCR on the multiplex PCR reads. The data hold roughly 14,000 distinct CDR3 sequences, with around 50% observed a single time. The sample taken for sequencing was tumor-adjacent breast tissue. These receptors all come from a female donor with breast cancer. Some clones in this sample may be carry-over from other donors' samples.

The CDR3 spells CASIEDVGYGYTF. The CDR3 region has the DNA TGTGCCAGCATCGAGGATGTGGGCTATGGCTACACCTTC. The chain carries TRBV2 and TRBJ1-2; D is ambiguous. V was pared by 7 bases and J by 4 bases, with 13 bases between. The CDR3 has 13 residues. CDR1 is SNHLY and CDR2 is FYNNEI in the germline V gene.

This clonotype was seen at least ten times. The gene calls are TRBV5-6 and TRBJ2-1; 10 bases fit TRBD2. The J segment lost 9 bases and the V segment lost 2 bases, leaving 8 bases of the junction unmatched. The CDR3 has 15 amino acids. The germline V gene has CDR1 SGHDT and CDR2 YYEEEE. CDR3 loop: CASSFGAGGRGEQFF. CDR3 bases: TGTGCCAGCAGCTTTGGAGCGGGAGGGAGAGGTGAGCAGTTCTTC.

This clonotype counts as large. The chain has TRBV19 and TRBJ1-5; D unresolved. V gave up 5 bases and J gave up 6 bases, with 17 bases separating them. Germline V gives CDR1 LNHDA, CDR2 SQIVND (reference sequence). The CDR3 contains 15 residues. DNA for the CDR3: TGTGCCAGTAGTTTCCCCCGTGGTTTTGGTCAGCCCCAGCATTTT. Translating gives CASSFPRGFGQPQHF.

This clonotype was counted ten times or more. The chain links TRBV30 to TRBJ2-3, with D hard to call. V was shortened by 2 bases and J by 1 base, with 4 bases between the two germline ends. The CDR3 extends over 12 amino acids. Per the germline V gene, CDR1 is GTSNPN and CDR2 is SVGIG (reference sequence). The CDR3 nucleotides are TGTGCCTGGAGTCTCGGCACAGATACGCAGTATTTT. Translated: CAWSLGTDTQYF.

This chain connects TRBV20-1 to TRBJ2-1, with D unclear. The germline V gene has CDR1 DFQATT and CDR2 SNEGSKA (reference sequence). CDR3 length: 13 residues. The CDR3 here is CSARAYAYNEQFF. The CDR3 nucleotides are TGCAGCGCTCGCGCGTACGCCTACAATGAGCAGTTCTTC.

The CDR3 sequence is CASSLVTAEKLFF. In DNA form, the CDR3 reads TGTGCCAGCAGTTTGGTGACAGCCGAAAAACTGTTTTTT. This chain connects TRBV12-3 or TRBV12-4 to TRBJ1-4; weak D call: TRBD1 (5 bases). Trimming removed 3 bases at V and 8 bases at J, with 10 bases between. The CDR3 loop spans 13 amino acids.

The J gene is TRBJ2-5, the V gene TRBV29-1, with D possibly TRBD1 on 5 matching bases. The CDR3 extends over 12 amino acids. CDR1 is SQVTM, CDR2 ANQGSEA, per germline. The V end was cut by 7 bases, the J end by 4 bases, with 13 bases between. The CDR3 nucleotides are TGCAGCGCCAAAAGGGGTAGAGAGACCCAGTACTTC. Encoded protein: CSAKRGRETQYF.

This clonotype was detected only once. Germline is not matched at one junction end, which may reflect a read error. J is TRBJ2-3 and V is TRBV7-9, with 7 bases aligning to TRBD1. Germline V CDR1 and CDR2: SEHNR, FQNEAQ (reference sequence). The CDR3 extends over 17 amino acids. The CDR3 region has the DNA TGTGCCAGCAGCTCAGTCCCGAGGGGGCCCCGCACAGATCCGCAGTATTTT. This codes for CASSSVPRGPRTDPQYF.

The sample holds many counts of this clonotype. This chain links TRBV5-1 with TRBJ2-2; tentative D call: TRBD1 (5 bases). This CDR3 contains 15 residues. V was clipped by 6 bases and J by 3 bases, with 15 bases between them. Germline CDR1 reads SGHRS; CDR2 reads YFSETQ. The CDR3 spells CASKRGNLHTGELFF. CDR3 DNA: TGCGCCAGCAAAAGGGGCAACTTGCACACCGGGGAGCTGTTTTTT.

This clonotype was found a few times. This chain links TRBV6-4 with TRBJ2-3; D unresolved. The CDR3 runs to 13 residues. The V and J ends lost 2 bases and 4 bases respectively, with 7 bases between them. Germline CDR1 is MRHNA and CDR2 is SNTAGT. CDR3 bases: TGTGCCAGCAGTGACCAACTGGCAGATACGCAGTATTTT. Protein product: CASSDQLADTQYF.

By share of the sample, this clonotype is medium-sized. The CDR3 coding sequence is TGTGCCAGCAGTTATGGGGGAGGCTACACCTTC. It codes for CASSYGGGYTF. This rearrangement joins TRBV28 to TRBJ1-2; D possibly corresponds to TRBD1 (5 bases). In germline, CDR1 is MDHEN, CDR2 SYDVKM. This CDR3 region has 11 residues. Trimming stripped 4 bases from V and 8 bases from J, with 8 bases between.

CDR3 residues: CSARDTIRDRYNSPLHF. In DNA form, the CDR3 reads TGCAGTGCTAGGGATACCATCCGGGACAGGTATAATTCACCCCTCCACTTT. The rearrangement links TRBV20-1 to TRBJ1-6, with 8 bases matching TRBD1. V was clipped by 3 bases and J by 4 bases; unmatched bases: 11. Germline CDR1 DFQATT, CDR2 SNEGSKA (reference sequence). This CDR3 has 17 residues.

CDR3 residues: CAISAGQGRHNYGYTF. The CDR3 DNA reads TGTGCCATCAGTGCCGGACAGGGTCGTCATAACTATGGCTACACCTTC. The chain employs TRBV10-3 and TRBJ1-2; 8 bases line up with TRBD1. From germline, CDR1 is ENHRY and CDR2 SYGVKD. V trimming: 4 bases; J trimming: 1 base; junction bases outside the gene matches: 8. The CDR3 length is 16 residues.

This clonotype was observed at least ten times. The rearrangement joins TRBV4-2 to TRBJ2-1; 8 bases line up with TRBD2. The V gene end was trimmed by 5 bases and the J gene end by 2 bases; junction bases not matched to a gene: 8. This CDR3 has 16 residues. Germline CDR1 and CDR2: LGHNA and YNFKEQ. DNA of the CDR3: TGTGCCAGCAGCTCCCGAAGCGGGGGACCCTACAATGAGCAGTTCTTC. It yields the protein CASSSRSGGPYNEQFF.

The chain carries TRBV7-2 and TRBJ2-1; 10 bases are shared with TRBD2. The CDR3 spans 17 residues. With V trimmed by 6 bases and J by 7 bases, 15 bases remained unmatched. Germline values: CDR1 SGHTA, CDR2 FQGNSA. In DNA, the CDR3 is TGTGCCAGCAGTAAAACCCCCAGCGGGAGGGCCAGGAATGAGCAGTTCTTC. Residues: CASSKTPSGRARNEQFF. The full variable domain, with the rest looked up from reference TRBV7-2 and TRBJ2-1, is GAGVSQSPSNKVTEKGKDVELRCDPISGHTALYWYRQSLGQGLEFLIYFQGNSAPDKSGLPSDRFSAERTGGSVSTLTIQRTQQEDSAVYLCASSKTPSGRARNEQFFGPGTRLTVL.

The CDR3 protein is CASSPQLAGTTDTQYF. In nucleotides, the CDR3 is TGTGCCAGCAGTCCCCAACTAGCGGGAACTACAGATACGCAGTATTTT. The genes are TRBV6-2 or TRBV6-3 and TRBJ2-3; 10 positions match TRBD2. This CDR3 contains 16 residues. Per the germline V gene, CDR1 is MNHEY and CDR2 is SVGEGT. The V segment lost 5 bases and the J segment 3 bases; nucleotides outside the gene matches: 8.

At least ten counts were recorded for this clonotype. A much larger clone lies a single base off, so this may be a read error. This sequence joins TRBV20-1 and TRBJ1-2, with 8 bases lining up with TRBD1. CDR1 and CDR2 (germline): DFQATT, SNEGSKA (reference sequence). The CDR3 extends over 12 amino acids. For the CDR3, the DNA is TGCAGTGCTAGAGATTCAGGGGGCGGCTCCACCTTC. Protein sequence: CSARDSGGGSTF.

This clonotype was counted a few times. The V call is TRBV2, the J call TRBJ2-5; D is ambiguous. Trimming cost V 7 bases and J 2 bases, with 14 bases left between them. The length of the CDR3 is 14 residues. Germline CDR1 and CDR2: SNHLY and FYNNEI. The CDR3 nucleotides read TGTGCCAGCACTAACGGCCACCTACAAGAGACCCAGTACTTC. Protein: CASTNGHLQETQYF. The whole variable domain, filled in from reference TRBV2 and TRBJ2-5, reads EPEVTQTPSHQVTQMGQEVILRCVPISNHLYFYWYRQILGQKVEFLVSFYNNEISEKSEIFDDQFSVERPDGSNFTLKIRSTKLEDSAMYFCASTNGHLQETQYFGPGTRLLVL.

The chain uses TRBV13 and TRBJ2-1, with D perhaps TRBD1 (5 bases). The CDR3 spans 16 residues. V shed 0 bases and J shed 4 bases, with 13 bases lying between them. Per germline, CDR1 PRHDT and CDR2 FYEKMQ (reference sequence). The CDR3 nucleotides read TGTGCCAGCAGCTTAGGTGGCGAGCAGGGATACAATGAGCAGTTCTTC. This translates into CASSLGGEQGYNEQFF.

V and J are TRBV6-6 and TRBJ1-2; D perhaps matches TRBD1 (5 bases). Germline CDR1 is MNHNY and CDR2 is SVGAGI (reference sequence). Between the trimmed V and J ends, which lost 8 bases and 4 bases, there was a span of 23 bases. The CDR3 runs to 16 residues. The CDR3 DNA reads TGTGCCAGCGGTCACCCCACGGGGGTCGGGAGCTATGGCTACACCTTC. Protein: CASGHPTGVGSYGYTF.